This T cell receptor beta chain was retrieved from a study of T cells in Graves' hyperthyroidism and ophthalmopathy. Researchers amplified the TCR beta CDR3 regions from RNA transcripts. The TCR CDR3 was amplified in a first-round RT-PCR using the HTBI primer set. TCRdb itself ran the multiplex PCR reads through MiXCR, one entry per CDR3 protein. The table includes roughly 800,000 distinct CDR3 sequences, more than 30% detected once. The CDR3 length is 17 residues. Germline V gene data show CDR1 as ENHRY and CDR2 as SYGVKD. Trimming took 3 bases from V and 2 from J; bases not matched to a gene: 9. This clonotype was recorded many times.

The genes are TRBV10-3 and TRBJ2-5; the match to TRBD2 covers 10 bases. This receptor was taken from a man younger than 30 with Graves' hyperthyroidism. Sequencing input: blood. This chain's CDR3 is CAISDPPGLAVQETQYF. CDR3 nucleotide sequence: TGTGCCATCAGTGACCCCCCAGGACTAGCGGTACAAGAGACCCAGTACTTC.